A selection of T cell receptor beta chains follows, all from one sample in a study of blood T cell repertoires in COVID-19. Generated by immunoSEQ multiplex PCR, the TCRdb table keeps only in-frame clones and is missing some. The sample contains about 80,000 clones, about four fifths of which appear only once. The sequencing sample was made of peripheral blood. These receptors were collected from a human donor in a cohort sampled during active COVID-19. CDR3s include the opening cysteine and the closing phenylalanine or tryptophan. The D gene is left open where the match is weak. The size entry is marked missing in some rows and otherwise reads once, few, many or a size class.

cdr3_nt	cdr3_aa	d_call	clone_size	v_call	j_call	cdr3_length
TGTGCCAGCAGTGAAGTGACAACCGACACTGAAGCTTTCTTT	CASSEVTTDTEAFF	-	-	TRBV6-1	TRBJ1-1	14
TGTGCCAGCAGCTTACGACAGGGGGCTGATTCACCCCTCCACTTT	CASSLRQGADSPLHF	TRBD1	-	TRBV11-3	TRBJ1-6	15
TGTGCCAGTAGTATACGGGTGGTGGCAACTAATGAAAAACTGTTTTTT	CASSIRVVATNEKLFF	-	-	TRBV19	TRBJ1-4	16
TGTGCCAGCAGACGCGGACAGGATAATGAAAAACTGTTTTTT	CASRRGQDNEKLFF	TRBD1	-	TRBV3-1/TRBV3-2	TRBJ1-4	14
TGTGCCAGCAGCTTATTGGCCGGAGGTCGGACCGGGGAGCTGTTTTTT	CASSLLAGGRTGELFF	-	few	TRBV7-3	TRBJ2-2	16
TGTGCCAGCAGCTTAGATCAGGGGGGCTACAATGAGCAGTTCTTC	CASSLDQGGYNEQFF	-	-	TRBV7-6	TRBJ2-1	15
TGTGCCAGCAGCGTAGGAGAGGGGGCCGGCTCTGGAAACACCATATATTTT	CASSVGEGAGSGNTIYF	TRBD1	-	TRBV9	TRBJ1-3	17
TGTGCCAGCAGTTCTTTAGGCCCCTCGGGACAGGGGGCACTGGAGCAGTACTTC	CASSSLGPSGQGALEQYF	TRBD1	-	TRBV27	TRBJ2-7	18
TGTGCTAGTGGTTTGACTAACACCGGGGAGCTGTTTTTT	CASGLTNTGELFF	-	-	TRBV12-5	TRBJ2-2	13
TGTGCCAGCAGCCAAGATTGGGCGAGCACAGATACGCAGTATTTT	CASSQDWASTDTQYF	-	-	TRBV3-1/TRBV3-2	TRBJ2-3	15
TGTGCCAGCAGTTTAACAGGGGTAATTAGGGAGCAGTACTTC	CASSLTGVIREQYF	TRBD1	-	TRBV28	TRBJ2-7	14
TGTGCCAGCAGCTTATTTGAGGGGAGGAGTGAGCAGTTCTTC	CASSLFEGRSEQFF	-	once	TRBV7-2	TRBJ2-1	14
TGTGCCAGCAGCGACCGGGCCGAGGGTAGCAAGTACTTC	CASSDRAEGSKYF	-	-	TRBV21-1	TRBJ2-5	13
TGTGCCAGCAGGACAGGGGGGGAAAAACTGTTTTTT	CASRTGGEKLFF	TRBD1	-	TRBV28	TRBJ1-4	12
TGCGCCAGCAGCCAAGATCGCGCCCTCTACGAGCAGTACTTC	CASSQDRALYEQYF	-	few	TRBV4-1	TRBJ2-7	14
TGTGCCAGCAGCGGAGGGGCAGTCCCGAGCTCCTACAATGAGCAGTTCTTC	CASSGGAVPSSYNEQFF	-	-	TRBV11-2	TRBJ2-1	17
TGTGCCAGCAGTGAAGCCCCCTACACAGATACGCAGTATTTT	CASSEAPYTDTQYF	-	-	TRBV6-1	TRBJ2-3	14
TGCGCCAGCAGCCCCTGGGGGACTAGCTCTCCCGGGGAGCTGTTTTTT	CASSPWGTSSPGELFF	TRBD2	-	TRBV5-1	TRBJ2-2	16
TGCGCCAGCTACCTCAGGGGGGCGAGCACAGATACGCAGTATTTT	CASYLRGASTDTQYF	-	-	TRBV5-1	TRBJ2-3	15
TGTGCCACCTCCCAGCCCAGCGCCGAGAGCTCCTACAATGAGCAGTTCTTC	CATSQPSAESSYNEQFF	-	once	TRBV24-1	TRBJ2-1	17
TGTGCCAGCAGCGTCGACAGGGATGATTCACCCCTCCACTTT	CASSVDRDDSPLHF	TRBD1	-	TRBV9	TRBJ1-6	14
TGCAGCGTTGAAACCGGGACTATAGCTTACAATGAGCAGTTCTTC	CSVETGTIAYNEQFF	TRBD2	-	TRBV29-1	TRBJ2-1	15
TGTGCCAGCTCTCCCCGGGACAGGAATTCACCCCTCCACTTT	CASSPRDRNSPLHF	TRBD1	-	TRBV5-4	TRBJ1-6	14
TGCGCCAGTCAAGACAGGGGGAACACTGAAGCTTTCTTT	CASQDRGNTEAFF	TRBD1	-	TRBV5-1	TRBJ1-1	13
TGTGCCGTTCACCCTTCAGAGGGATCCAATCAGCCCCAGCATTTT	CAVHPSEGSNQPQHF	-	-	TRBV28	TRBJ1-5	15
TGCGCCAGCAGCGGGACAACTAGCACAGATACGCAGTATTTT	CASSGTTSTDTQYF	-	-	TRBV5-1	TRBJ2-3	14
TGTGCCAGCACCCACAGGACAGGGGGAGAGACCCAGTACTTC	CASTHRTGGETQYF	TRBD1	-	TRBV3-1/TRBV3-2	TRBJ2-5	14
TGTGCCAGCAGTAGGGGACAGGGCCCTAGGGGGACTGAAGCTTTCTTT	CASSRGQGPRGTEAFF	TRBD1	-	TRBV6-6	TRBJ1-1	16
TGTGCCAGCAGCCTCGGACAGAGTTCGGCTGAAGCTTTCTTT	CASSLGQSSAEAFF	-	-	TRBV7-9	TRBJ1-1	14